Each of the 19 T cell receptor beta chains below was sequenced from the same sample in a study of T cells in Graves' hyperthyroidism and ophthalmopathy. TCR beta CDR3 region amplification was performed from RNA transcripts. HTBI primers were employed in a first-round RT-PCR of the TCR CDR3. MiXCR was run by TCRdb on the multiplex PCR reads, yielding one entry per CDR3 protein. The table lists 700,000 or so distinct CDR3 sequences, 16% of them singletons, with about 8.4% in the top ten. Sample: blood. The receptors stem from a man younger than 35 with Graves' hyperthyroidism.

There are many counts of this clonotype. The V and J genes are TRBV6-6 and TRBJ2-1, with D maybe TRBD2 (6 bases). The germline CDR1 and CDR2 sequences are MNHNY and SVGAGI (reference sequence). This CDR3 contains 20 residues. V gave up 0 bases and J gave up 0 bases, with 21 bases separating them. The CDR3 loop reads CASSYSASVALFSSYNEQFF. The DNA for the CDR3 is TGTGCCAGCAGTTACTCGGCTAGCGTAGCTTTATTTAGCTCCTACAATGAGCAGTTCTTC.

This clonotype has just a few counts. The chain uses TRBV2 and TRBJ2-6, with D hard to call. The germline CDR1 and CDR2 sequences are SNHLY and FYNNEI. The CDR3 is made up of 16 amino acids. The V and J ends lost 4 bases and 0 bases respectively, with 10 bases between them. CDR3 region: CASSAMRSSGANVLTF. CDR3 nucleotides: TGTGCCAGCAGTGCAATGCGGAGCTCTGGGGCCAACGTCCTGACTTTC.

The CDR3 nucleotides read TGTGCCACCAGCAGAGACAGGCCTAGCACAGATACGCAGTATTTT. Translation: CATSRDRPSTDTQYF. This chain connects TRBV15 to TRBJ2-3; D not certain. CDR1 LNHNV and CDR2 YYDKDF come from the germline V gene (reference sequence). Trimming removed 0 bases from V and 0 bases from J, with 7 bases in between. This CDR3 contains 15 residues. Full variable domain (rest looked up from reference TRBV15 and TRBJ2-3): DAMVIQNPRYQVTQFGKPVTLSCSQTLNHNVMYWYQQKSSQAPKLLFHYYDKDFNNEADTPDNFQSRRPNTSFCFLDIRSPGLGDTAMYLCATSRDRPSTDTQYFGPGTRLTVL.

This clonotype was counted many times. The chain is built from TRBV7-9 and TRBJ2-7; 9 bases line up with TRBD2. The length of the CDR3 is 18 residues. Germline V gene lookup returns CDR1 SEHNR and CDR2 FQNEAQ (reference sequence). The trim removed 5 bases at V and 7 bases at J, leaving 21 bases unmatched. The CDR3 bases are TGTGCCAGCAGCCGCCCGGGACTAGCTCTCCCATACCCGGGGGAGCAGTACTTC. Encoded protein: CASSRPGLALPYPGEQYF.

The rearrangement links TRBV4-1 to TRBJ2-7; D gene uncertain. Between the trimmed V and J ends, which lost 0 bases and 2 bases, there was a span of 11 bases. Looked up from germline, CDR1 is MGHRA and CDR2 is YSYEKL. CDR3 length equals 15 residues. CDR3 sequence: CASSQDLVRPYEQYF. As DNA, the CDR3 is TGCGCCAGCAGCCAAGATCTGGTACGGCCCTACGAGCAGTACTTC.

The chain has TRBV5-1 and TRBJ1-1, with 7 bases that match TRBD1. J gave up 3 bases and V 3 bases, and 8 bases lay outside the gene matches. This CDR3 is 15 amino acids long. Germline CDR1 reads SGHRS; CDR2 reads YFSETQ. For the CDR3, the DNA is TGCGCCAGCAGCTATACAGGGGTCGGGTACACTGAAGCTTTCTTT. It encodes CASSYTGVGYTEAFF.

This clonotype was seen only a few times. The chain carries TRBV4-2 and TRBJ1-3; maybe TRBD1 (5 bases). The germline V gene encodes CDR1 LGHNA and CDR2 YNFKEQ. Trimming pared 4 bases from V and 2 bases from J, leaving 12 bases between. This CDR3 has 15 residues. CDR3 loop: CASSPWGTTGNTIYF. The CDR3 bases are TGTGCCAGCAGCCCATGGGGGACCACTGGAAACACCATATATTTT.

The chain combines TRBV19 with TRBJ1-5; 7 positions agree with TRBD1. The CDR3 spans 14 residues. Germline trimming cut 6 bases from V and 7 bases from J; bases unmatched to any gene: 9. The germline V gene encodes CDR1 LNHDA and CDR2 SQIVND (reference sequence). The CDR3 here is CASSRDSAGQPQHF. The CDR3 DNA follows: TGTGCCAGTAGCCGGGACAGCGCCGGGCAGCCCCAGCATTTT.

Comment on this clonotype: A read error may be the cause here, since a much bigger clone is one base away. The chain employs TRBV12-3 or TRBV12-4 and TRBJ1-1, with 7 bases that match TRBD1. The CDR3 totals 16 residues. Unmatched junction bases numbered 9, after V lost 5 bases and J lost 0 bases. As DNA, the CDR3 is TGTGCCAGCAGTGAGTCGAAAGGGGGCCTGAACACTGAAGCTTTCTTT. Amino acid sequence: CASSESKGGLNTEAFF.

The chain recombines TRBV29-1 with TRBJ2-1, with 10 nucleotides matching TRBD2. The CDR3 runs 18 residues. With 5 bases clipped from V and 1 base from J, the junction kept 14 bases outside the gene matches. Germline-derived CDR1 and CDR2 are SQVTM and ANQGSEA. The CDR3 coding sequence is TGCAGCGTTACGGGACTAGCGCCAGCCGGAGGATCCTACAATGAGCAGTTCTTC. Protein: CSVTGLAPAGGSYNEQFF.

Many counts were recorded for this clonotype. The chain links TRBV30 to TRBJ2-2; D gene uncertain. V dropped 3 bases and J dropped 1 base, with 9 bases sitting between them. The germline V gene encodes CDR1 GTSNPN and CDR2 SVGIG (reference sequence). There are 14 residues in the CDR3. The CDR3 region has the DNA TGTGCCTGGAGCGAACGCAAGAACACCGGGGAGCTGTTTTTT. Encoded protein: CAWSERKNTGELFF.

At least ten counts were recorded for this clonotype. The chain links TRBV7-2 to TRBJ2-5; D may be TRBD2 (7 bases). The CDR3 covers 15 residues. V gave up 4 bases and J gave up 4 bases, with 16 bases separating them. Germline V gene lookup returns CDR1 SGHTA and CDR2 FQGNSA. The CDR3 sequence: CASSWGGGLGETQYF. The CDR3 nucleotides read TGTGCCAGCAGCTGGGGGGGGGGGCTAGGAGAGACCCAGTACTTC.

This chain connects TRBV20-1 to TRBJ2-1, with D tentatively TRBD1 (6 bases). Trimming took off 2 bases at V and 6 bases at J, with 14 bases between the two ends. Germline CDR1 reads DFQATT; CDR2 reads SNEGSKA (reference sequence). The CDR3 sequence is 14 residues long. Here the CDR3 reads CSARSRTGSNEQFF. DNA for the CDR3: TGCAGTGCTAGATCACGTACAGGGAGCAATGAGCAGTTCTTC.

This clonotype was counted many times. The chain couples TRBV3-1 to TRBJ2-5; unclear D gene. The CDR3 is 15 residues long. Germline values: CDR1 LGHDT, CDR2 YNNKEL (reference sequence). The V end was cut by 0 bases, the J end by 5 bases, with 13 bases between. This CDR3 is CASSQDEPRRETQYF. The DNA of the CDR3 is TGTGCCAGCAGCCAAGATGAGCCCCGTAGGGAGACCCAGTACTTC.

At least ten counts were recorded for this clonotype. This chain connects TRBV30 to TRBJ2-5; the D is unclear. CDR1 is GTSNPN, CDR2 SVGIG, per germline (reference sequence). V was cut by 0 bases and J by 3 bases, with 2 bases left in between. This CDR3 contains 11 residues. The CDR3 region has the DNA TGTGCCTGGAGTGTAAAAGAGACCCAGTACTTC. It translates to CAWSVKETQYF.

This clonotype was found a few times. CDR3 in DNA: TGCAGTGCTAAACGGACTAGCCGTTCCTACGAGCAGTACTTC. Translated, it gives CSAKRTSRSYEQYF. The chain couples TRBV20-1 to TRBJ2-7, with 8 positions matching TRBD2. Germline V gene data show CDR1 as DFQATT and CDR2 as SNEGSKA (reference sequence). This CDR3 contains 14 residues. With 4 bases clipped from V and 1 base from J, the junction kept 6 bases outside the gene matches.

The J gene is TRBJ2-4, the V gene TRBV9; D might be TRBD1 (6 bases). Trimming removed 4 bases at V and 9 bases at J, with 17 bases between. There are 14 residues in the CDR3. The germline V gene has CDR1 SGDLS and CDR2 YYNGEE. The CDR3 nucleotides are TGTGCCAGCAGCCCTCCACGGGACATGGGCATTCAGTACTTC. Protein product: CASSPPRDMGIQYF.

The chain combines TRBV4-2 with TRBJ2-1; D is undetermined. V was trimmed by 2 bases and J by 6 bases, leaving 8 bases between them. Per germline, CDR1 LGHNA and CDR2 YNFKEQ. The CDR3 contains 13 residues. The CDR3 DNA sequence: TGTGCCAGCAGCCAAAAGGTGTCCAATGAGCAGTTCTTC. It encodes CASSQKVSNEQFF.

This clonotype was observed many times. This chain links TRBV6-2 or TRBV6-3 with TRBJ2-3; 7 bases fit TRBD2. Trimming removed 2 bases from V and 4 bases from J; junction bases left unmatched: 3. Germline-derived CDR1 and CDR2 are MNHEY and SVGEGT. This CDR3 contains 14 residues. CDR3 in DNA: TGTGCCAGCAGTTACGGGGCGGGAGCAGATACGCAGTATTTT. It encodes CASSYGAGADTQYF.